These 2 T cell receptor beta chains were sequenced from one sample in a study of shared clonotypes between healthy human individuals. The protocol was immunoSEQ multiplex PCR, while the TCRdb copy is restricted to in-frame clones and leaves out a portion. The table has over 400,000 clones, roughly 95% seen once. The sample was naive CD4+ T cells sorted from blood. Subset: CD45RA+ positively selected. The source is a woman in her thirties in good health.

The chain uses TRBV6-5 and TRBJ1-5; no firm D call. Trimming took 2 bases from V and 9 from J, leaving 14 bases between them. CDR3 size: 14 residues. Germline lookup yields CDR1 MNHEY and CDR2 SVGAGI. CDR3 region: CASSYGTPPGPQHF. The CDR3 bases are TGTGCCAGCAGTTACGGAACACCACCGGGGCCCCAGCATTTT.

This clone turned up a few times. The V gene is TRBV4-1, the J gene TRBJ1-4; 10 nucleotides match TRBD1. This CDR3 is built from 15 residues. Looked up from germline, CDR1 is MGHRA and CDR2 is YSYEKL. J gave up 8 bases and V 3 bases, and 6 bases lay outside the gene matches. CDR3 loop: CASSHPGQGSEKLFF. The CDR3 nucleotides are TGCGCCAGCAGCCATCCGGGACAGGGGTCCGAAAAACTGTTTTTT.